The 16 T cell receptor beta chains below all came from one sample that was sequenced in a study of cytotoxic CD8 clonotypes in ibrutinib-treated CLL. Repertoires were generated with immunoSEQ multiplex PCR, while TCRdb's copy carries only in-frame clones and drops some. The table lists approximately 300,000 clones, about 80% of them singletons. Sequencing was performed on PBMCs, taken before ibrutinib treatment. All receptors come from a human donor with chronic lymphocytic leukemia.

The chain's CDR3 is CANTPGPAEETQYF. CDR3 sequence (DNA): TGTGCCAACACACCGGGCCCCGCGGAAGAGACCCAGTACTTC. The chain employs TRBV21-1 and TRBJ2-5. TRBV21-1 is flagged as a pseudogene. The CDR3 is 14 amino acids.

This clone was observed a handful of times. The CDR3 nucleotides are TGCGCCAGCAGCCAAGGGGCCTTACCAACTTCCGAGCAGTACTTC. As protein: CASSQGALPTSEQYF. V is TRBV4-1 and J is TRBJ2-7; D is ambiguous. Trimming left V 1 base short and J 6 bases short, with 16 bases between. Germline CDR1 MGHRA, CDR2 YSYEKL. This CDR3 spans 15 amino acids.

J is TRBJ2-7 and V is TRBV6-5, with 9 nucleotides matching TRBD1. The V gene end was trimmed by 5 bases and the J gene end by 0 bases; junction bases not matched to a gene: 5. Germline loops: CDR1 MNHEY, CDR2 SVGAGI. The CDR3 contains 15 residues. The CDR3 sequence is CASSAGTGPSYEQYF. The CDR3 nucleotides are TGTGCCAGCAGTGCCGGGACAGGGCCCTCCTACGAGCAGTACTTC.

The CDR3 bases are TGTGCCAGCAGCCAGCCAACGGGGCCTTGGGGCACTGAAGCTTTCTTT. Amino acids: CASSQPTGPWGTEAFF. The chain is built from TRBV5-6 and TRBJ1-1; D may be TRBD1 (5 bases). The germline gives CDR1 SGHDT, CDR2 YYEEEE. The CDR3 is made up of 16 amino acids. Trimming stripped 4 bases from V and 4 bases from J, with 20 bases between.

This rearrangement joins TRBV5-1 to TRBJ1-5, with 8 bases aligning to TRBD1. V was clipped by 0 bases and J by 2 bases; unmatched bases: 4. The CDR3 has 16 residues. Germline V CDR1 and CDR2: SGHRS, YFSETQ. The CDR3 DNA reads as TGCGCCAGCAGCTTGGAGCCAGGGGGCGGCAATCAGCCCCAGCATTTT. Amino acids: CASSLEPGGGNQPQHF.

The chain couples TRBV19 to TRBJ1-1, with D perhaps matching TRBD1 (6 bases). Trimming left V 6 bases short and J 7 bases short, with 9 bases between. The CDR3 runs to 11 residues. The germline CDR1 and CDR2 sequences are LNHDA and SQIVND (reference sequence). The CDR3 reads CASSAQGEAFF. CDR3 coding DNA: TGTGCCAGTAGCGCACAGGGTGAAGCTTTCTTT.

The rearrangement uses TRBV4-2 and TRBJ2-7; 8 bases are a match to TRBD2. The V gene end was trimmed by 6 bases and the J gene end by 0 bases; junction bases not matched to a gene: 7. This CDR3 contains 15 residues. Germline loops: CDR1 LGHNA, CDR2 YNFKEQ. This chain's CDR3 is CASSGLAGSSYEQYF. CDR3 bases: TGTGCCAGCAGTGGGCTAGCGGGTAGCTCCTACGAGCAGTACTTC.

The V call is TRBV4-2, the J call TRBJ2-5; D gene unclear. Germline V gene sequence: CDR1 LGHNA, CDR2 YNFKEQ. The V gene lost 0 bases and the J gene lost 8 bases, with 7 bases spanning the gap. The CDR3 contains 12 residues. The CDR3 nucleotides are TGTGCCAGCAGCCAAGAGCGAGAAACCCAGTACTTC. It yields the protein CASSQERETQYF.

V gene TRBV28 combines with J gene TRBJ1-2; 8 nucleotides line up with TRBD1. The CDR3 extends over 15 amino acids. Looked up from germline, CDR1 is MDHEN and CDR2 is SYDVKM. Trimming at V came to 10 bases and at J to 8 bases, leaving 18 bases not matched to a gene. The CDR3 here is CATQTPGRGRGGYTF. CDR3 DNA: TGTGCCACCCAAACCCCGGGCAGGGGGCGCGGAGGCTACACCTTC.

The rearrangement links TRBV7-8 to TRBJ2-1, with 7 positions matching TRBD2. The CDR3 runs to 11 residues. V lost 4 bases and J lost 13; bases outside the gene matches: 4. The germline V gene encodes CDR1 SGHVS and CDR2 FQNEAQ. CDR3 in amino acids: CASSSRDYQFF. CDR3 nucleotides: TGTGCCAGCAGCTCCCGGGACTACCAGTTCTTC.

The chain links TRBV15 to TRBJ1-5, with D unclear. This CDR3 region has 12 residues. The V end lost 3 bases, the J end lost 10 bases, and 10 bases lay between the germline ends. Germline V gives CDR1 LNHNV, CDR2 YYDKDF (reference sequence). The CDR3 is CATSSQARPQHF. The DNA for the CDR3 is TGTGCCACCAGCAGCCAGGCCCGACCCCAGCATTTT.

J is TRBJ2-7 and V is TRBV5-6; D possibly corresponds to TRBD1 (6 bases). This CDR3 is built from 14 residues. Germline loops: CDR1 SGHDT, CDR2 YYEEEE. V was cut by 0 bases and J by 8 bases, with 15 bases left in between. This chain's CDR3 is CASSLAQTGSKQYF. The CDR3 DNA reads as TGTGCCAGCAGCTTGGCCCAGACAGGCTCCAAGCAGTACTTC.

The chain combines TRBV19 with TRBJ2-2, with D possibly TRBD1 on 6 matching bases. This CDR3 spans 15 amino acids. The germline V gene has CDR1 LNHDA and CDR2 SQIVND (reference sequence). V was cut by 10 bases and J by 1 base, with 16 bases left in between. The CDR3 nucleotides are TGTGCCACTATAAGTCGCAGGGGGAACACCGGGGAGCTGTTTTTT. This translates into CATISRRGNTGELFF. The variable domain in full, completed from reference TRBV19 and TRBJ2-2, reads DGGITQSPKYLFRKEGQNVTLSCEQNLNHDAMYWYRQDPGQGLRLIYYSQIVNDFQKGDIAEGYSVSREKKESFPLTVTSAQKNPTAFYLCATISRRGNTGELFFGEGSRLTVL.

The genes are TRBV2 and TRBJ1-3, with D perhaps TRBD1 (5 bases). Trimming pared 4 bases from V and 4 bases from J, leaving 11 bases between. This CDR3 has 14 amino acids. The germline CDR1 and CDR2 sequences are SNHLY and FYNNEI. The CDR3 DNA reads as TGTGCCAGCAGTGCCGGGACCGCAGGAAACACCATATATTTT. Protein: CASSAGTAGNTIYF. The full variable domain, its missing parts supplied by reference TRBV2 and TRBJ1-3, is EPEVTQTPSHQVTQMGQEVILRCVPISNHLYFYWYRQILGQKVEFLVSFYNNEISEKSEIFDDQFSVERPDGSNFTLKIRSTKLEDSAMYFCASSAGTAGNTIYFGEGSWLTVV.

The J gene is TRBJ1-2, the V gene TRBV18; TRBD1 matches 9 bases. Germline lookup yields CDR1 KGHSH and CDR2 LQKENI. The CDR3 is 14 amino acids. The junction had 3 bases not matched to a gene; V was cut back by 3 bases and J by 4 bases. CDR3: CASSPTDRGYGYTF. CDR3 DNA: TGTGCCAGCTCACCTACGGACAGGGGCTATGGCTACACCTTC.

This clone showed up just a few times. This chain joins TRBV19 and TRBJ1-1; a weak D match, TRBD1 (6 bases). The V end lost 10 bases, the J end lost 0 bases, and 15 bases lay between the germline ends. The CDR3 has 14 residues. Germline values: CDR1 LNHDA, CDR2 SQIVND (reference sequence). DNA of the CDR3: TGTGCCACCTCCCTGCAGGGGTTGAACACTGAAGCTTTCTTT. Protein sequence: CATSLQGLNTEAFF. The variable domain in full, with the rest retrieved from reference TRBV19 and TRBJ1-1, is DGGITQSPKYLFRKEGQNVTLSCEQNLNHDAMYWYRQDPGQGLRLIYYSQIVNDFQKGDIAEGYSVSREKKESFPLTVTSAQKNPTAFYLCATSLQGLNTEAFFGQGTRLTVV.